These T cell receptor beta chains were read from a single sample in a study of cytomegalovirus exposure and HLA in healthy donors. Only in-frame clones appear in the TCRdb table, and some are missing; sequencing was by immunoSEQ multiplex PCR. The sample lists about 170,000 clones, more than 75% occurring once. The sequencing sample was made of PBMCs. Source of these receptors: a man aged 18 to 29 in good health and CMV-seropositive. Each CDR3 is given with its conserved first and last residue. A D gene is named only where the DNA matches it firmly. Expanded clones are given a class, and other clones once, few, many or no size at all.

-,TRBJ1-4,TRBV5-4,-,TGTGCCAGCAGTGCAGGCGGGGTGGTTGGGGAAAAACTGTTTTTT,CASSAGGVVGEKLFF
-,TRBJ2-5,TRBV4-3,TRBD1,TGCGCCAGCAGCCAAGCTGGGACAGTCGGGGAGACCCAGTACTTC,CASSQAGTVGETQYF
-,TRBJ1-6,TRBV6-1,-,TGTGCCAGCAGTGAATTAACCTATAATTCACCCCTCCACTTT,CASSELTYNSPLHF
-,TRBJ1-3,TRBV30,-,TGTGCCTGGAGTCTCGGTACTGGAAACACCATATATTTT,CAWSLGTGNTIYF
-,TRBJ2-1,TRBV5-1,-,TGCGCCAGCAGCCGGACGGACAGCAATGAGCAGTTCTTC,CASSRTDSNEQFF
once,TRBJ2-1,TRBV6-6,-,TGTGCCAGCAGGGGGCTAACCTACAATGAGCAGTTCTTC,CASRGLTYNEQFF
-,TRBJ1-6,TRBV7-9,-,TGTGCCAGCAGCCCCTCCTCAGGTTCACCCCTCCACTTT,CASSPSSGSPLHF
-,TRBJ1-1,TRBV29-1,TRBD1,TGCAGCGTGGGACAGGGGTACACTGAAGCTTTCTTT,CSVGQGYTEAFF
-,TRBJ2-2,TRBV5-5,-,TGTGCCAGCAGTTTGGATCCAGGGCGAAACACCGGGGAGCTGTTTTTT,CASSLDPGRNTGELFF
-,TRBJ1-2,TRBV7-9,TRBD1,TGTTCCAGCAGCTTAGCTATAGTAGGACAGGAAAGTGGCGATGGCTACACCTTC,CSSSLAIVGQESGDGYTF
-,TRBJ2-7,TRBV7-9,TRBD2,TGTGCCAGCAGCTTAGCAAGCGGGGGGGTCTACGAGCAGTACTTC,CASSLASGGVYEQYF
-,TRBJ2-5,TRBV7-3,TRBD1,TGTGCCAGCAGCCTTACAGGGGTCCAAGAGACCCAGTACTTC,CASSLTGVQETQYF
-,TRBJ1-2,TRBV11-3,-,TGTGCCAGCAGCCCCTTCCCCCTCTATGGCTACACCTTC,CASSPFPLYGYTF
-,TRBJ2-5,TRBV4-3,-,TGCGCCAGCAGCCAAGATACCTCTAGTCTAAAGACCCAGTACTTC,CASSQDTSSLKTQYF
-,TRBJ1-5,TRBV21-1,-,TGTGCCAGCAGGGGGGGGGCGGGGGGCAATCAGCCCCAGCATTTT,CASRGGAGGNQPQHF
-,TRBJ1-5,TRBV21-1,-,TGTGCCAGCACCCAAAGTCCCCGGACAGTGGACAATCAGCCCCAGCATTTT,CASTQSPRTVDNQPQHF
-,TRBJ1-5,TRBV6-5,TRBD1,TGTGCCAGCAGTAAACAGGGGAATAGCAATCAGCCCCAGCATTTT,CASSKQGNSNQPQHF
-,TRBJ1-2,TRBV4-1,TRBD1,TGCGCCAGCAGGGGACAGGGGGCGTCTAGCTATGGCTACACCTTC,CASRGQGASSYGYTF
-,TRBJ2-7,TRBV5-4,-,TGTGCCAGCAGCTTGGCTAGTAACGAGCAGTACTTC,CASSLASNEQYF
-,TRBJ2-2,TRBV9,-,TGTGCCAGCAGCCCCCTGAACACCGGGGAGCTGTTTTTT,CASSPLNTGELFF
-,TRBJ1-4,TRBV4-2,-,TGTGCCAGCACCGGACAGCAAAATAATGAAAAACTGTTTTTT,CASTGQQNNEKLFF
once,TRBJ1-6,TRBV30,-,TGTGCCTGGAGGGCTCAGGGGAATAGTTCACCCCTCCACTTT,CAWRAQGNSSPLHF
-,TRBJ1-6,TRBV19,TRBD1,TGTGCCAGTAGCCCAAACAGGGGTGGTTCACCCCTCCACTTT,CASSPNRGGSPLHF
-,TRBJ2-2,TRBV7-9,-,TGTGCCAGCAGCTTAGTCGGAGGGGCGAAATCGCTTGACACCGGGGAGCTGTTTTTT,CASSLVGGAKSLDTGELFF
-,TRBJ1-1,TRBV6-5,-,TGTGCCAGCAAAGTTCAGGGCGCGGAATCTGGTGAAGCTTTCTTT,CASKVQGAESGEAFF
-,TRBJ1-1,TRBV4-3,TRBD1,TGCGCCAGCAGCTCCCGACAGGGGCTCACTGAAGCTTTCTTT,CASSSRQGLTEAFF
-,TRBJ2-3,TRBV25-1,-,TGTGCCAGCAGTGAATCCAGGACAGATACGCAGTATTTT,CASSESRTDTQYF
-,TRBJ2-7,TRBV19,-,TGTGCCAGTAGTACCTCCGGAGGGTACGAGCAGTACTTC,CASSTSGGYEQYF
once,TRBJ2-3,TRBV5-4,TRBD2,TGTGCCAGCAGCGACTCCGGGGGGGCGAGCACAGATACGCAGTATTTT,CASSDSGGASTDTQYF
-,TRBJ1-1,TRBV25-1,TRBD1,TGTGCCAGCAGTGACCTTCGACAGGGGAGTACTGAAGCTTTCTTT,CASSDLRQGSTEAFF
-,TRBJ2-7,TRBV27,TRBD1,TGTGCCAGCAGAGGACAGGGAAAGACCTACGAGCAGTACTTC,CASRGQGKTYEQYF
-,TRBJ2-5,TRBV5-1,-,TGCGCCAGCAGCTTGGCCCCAGGGACTCTTCAAGAGACCCAGTACTTC,CASSLAPGTLQETQYF
-,TRBJ1-2,TRBV5-5,TRBD1,TGTGCCAGCAGCTTGGATACGGGGACAGAGATTAACTATGGCTACACCTTC,CASSLDTGTEINYGYTF
-,TRBJ2-7,TRBV6-1,-,TGTGCCAGCAGTGAACTAAGAGACTCCTACGAGCAGTACTTC,CASSELRDSYEQYF
-,TRBJ2-7,TRBV27,-,TGTGCCACGGGGGACGGGTTCGACGAGCAGTACTTC,CATGDGFDEQYF
-,TRBJ2-7,TRBV19,-,TGTGCCAGTAGTACCACGGGATTTAAGGAGCAGTACTTC,CASSTTGFKEQYF
once,TRBJ2-7,TRBV7-2,TRBD1,TGTGCCAGCAGCTTAGCGGGGACAGGGAATTACGAGCAGTACTTC,CASSLAGTGNYEQYF
-,TRBJ1-1,TRBV5-4,-,TGTGCCAGCAGCTTGGGACCGACCAGGGAAGGTGAAGCTTTCTTT,CASSLGPTREGEAFF
-,TRBJ2-3,TRBV7-9,TRBD2,TGTGCCAGCAGCTTTAGACCAGCGGGGGACACAGATACGCAGTATTTT,CASSFRPAGDTDTQYF
-,TRBJ2-7,TRBV5-1,TRBD1,TGCGCCAGCAGCTACGGACAGGGTGTGACCTACGAGCAGTACTTC,CASSYGQGVTYEQYF
once,TRBJ2-5,TRBV7-2,-,TGTGCCAGCAGCTTAGGCCAGAGACTCCAAGAGACCCAGTACTTC,CASSLGQRLQETQYF
-,TRBJ1-2,TRBV28,TRBD1,TGTGCCAGCAGTGTGACAGGGATCGACTATGGCTACACCTTC,CASSVTGIDYGYTF
-,TRBJ2-7,TRBV9,TRBD1,TGTGCCAGCAGCGTAGACCTGACAGGGGGCAGACACGAGCAGTACTTC,CASSVDLTGGRHEQYF
few,TRBJ1-2,TRBV19,TRBD1,TGTGCCAGTATTGACAGGGTGGGTGGCTACACCTTC,CASIDRVGGYTF
few,TRBJ1-2,TRBV6-5,-,TGTGCCAGCAGTAACCTCAGGGGTGGCTACACCTTC,CASSNLRGGYTF
-,TRBJ1-2,TRBV6-5,TRBD1,TGTGCCAGCAGTGTGACAGGGGTGGGCTATGGCTACACCTTC,CASSVTGVGYGYTF
once,TRBJ2-4,TRBV7-3,TRBD2,TGTGCCAGCAGCTCAACGACTAGCGGGGGGGCCAAAAACAGTCAGTACTTC,CASSSTTSGGAKNSQYF
-,TRBJ2-7,TRBV4-3,-,TGCGCCAGCAGCCAAGGATCTGGGGCCTCGTCCTACGAGCAGTACTTC,CASSQGSGASSYEQYF